This is a list of T cell receptor beta chains from one sample in a study of response to subunit inactivated influenza vaccine. TCRdb reprocessed the RT-PCR reads via MiXCR and lists one record per CDR3 protein. The table has around 320,000 distinct CDR3 sequences, about 20% seen once. The source was PBMCs from blood, collected less than 22 months after vaccination. These receptors originate from a man aged 45-69 years who received an inactivated influenza vaccine. CDR3s include the opening cysteine and the closing phenylalanine or tryptophan. The D gene is left open where the match is weak. The size entry is marked missing in some rows and otherwise reads once, few, many or a size class.

j_gene,v_gene,d_gene,abundance,len,CDR3nt,CDR3aa
TRBJ1-2,TRBV6-5,.,many,14,TGTGCCAGCAGTTACCGACAGCAGAGCTATGGCTACACCTTC,CASSYRQQSYGYTF
TRBJ2-7,TRBV3-1,.,.,16,TGTGCCAGCAGCCAACCACTAGGTGCCAAGCGCTCCGAGCAGTACTTC,CASSQPLGAKRSEQYF
TRBJ1-6,TRBV18,.,.,15,TGTGCCAGCTCACCACCCGAAGGGGTTAGTCCACCCCTCCACTTT,CASSPPEGVSPPLHF
TRBJ2-1,TRBV5-1,.,few,14,TGCGCCAGCAGCTTGGAGGCAGAGCGAACTGAGCAGTTCTTC,CASSLEAERTEQFF
TRBJ1-1,TRBV29-1,.,.,11,TGCAGCGCCGGGAAGAACACTGAAGCTTTCTTT,CSAGKNTEAFF
TRBJ2-3,TRBV20-1,.,few,15,TGCAGTGCTAGCCCCCCGGAATACCGCACAGATACGCAGTATTTT,CSASPPEYRTDTQYF
TRBJ2-1,TRBV7-2,TRBD1,.,15,TGTGCCAGCAGCTGGGGGGACAGGACCCACAATGAGCAGTTCTTC,CASSWGDRTHNEQFF
TRBJ2-2,TRBV12-3/TRBV12-4,TRBD2,once,15,TGTGCCAGCAGCCTGACTAGCGGGGGGACCGGGGAGCTGTTTTTT,CASSLTSGGTGELFF
TRBJ1-4,TRBV3-1,.,.,15,TGTGCCAGCAGCTTGGCGAGGACCGGGAATGAAAAACTGTTTTTT,CASSLARTGNEKLFF
TRBJ2-6,TRBV6-5,TRBD1,.,17,TGTGCCAGCAGTTATTCCCCAGGGGGCTCTGGGGCCAACGTCCTGACTTTC,CASSYSPGGSGANVLTF
TRBJ2-6,TRBV14,.,.,19,TGTGCCAGCAGCCAAGGGGGCAGGGTCGTTAGGTCTGGGGCCAACGTCCTGACTTTC,CASSQGGRVVRSGANVLTF
TRBJ2-5,TRBV6-1,.,.,14,TGTGCCAGCAGCTGGGTCCCTCGGGGAGAGACCCAGTACTTC,CASSWVPRGETQYF
TRBJ2-1,TRBV10-3,TRBD2,.,14,TGTGCCATAGCAATAGCGGGGGGAAGAAATGAGCAGTTCTTC,CAIAIAGGRNEQFF
TRBJ1-6,TRBV6-7,.,few,18,TGTGCCAGCAGTTACAAGGAAGGATCGTTGGTCTATAATTCACCCCTCCACTTT,CASSYKEGSLVYNSPLHF
TRBJ1-6,TRBV12-3/TRBV12-4,TRBD1,.,17,TGTGCCAGCAGTCCTCGGACAGGTGGCACCTATAATTCACCCCTCCACTTT,CASSPRTGGTYNSPLHF
TRBJ1-1,TRBV6-2/TRBV6-3,.,few,13,TGTGCCAGCACTATCTACAAGGGGACTGAAGCTTTCTTT,CASTIYKGTEAFF
TRBJ2-1,TRBV6-2/TRBV6-3,TRBD1,few,16,TGTGCCAGCAGAGGGGCCGGGACAGGGCACTACAATGAGCAGTTCTTC,CASRGAGTGHYNEQFF
TRBJ1-5,TRBV7-6,TRBD1,.,20,TGTGCCAGCAGCTTGTTGCTTATAAGTCCCGGGACAGGGCTCGATCAGCCCCAGCATTTT,CASSLLLISPGTGLDQPQHF
TRBJ1-2,TRBV20-1,.,few,16,TGCAGTGCTAGATTAGGGGACTTCAAAGCGGACTATGGCTACACCTTC,CSARLGDFKADYGYTF
TRBJ1-2,TRBV3-1,TRBD1,many,15,TGTGCCAGCAGCCATGGGGACAGGGCGAACTATGGCTACACCTTC,CASSHGDRANYGYTF
TRBJ1-6,TRBV7-2,TRBD1,.,15,TGTGCCAGCAGCTTACTACAGGGGGGTAATTCACCCCTCCACTTT,CASSLLQGGNSPLHF
TRBJ2-3,TRBV10-3,.,.,12,TGTGCCATCAGTCAGGGCACAGATACGCAGTATTTT,CAISQGTDTQYF
TRBJ2-7,TRBV19,.,few,15,TGTGCCAGTAGCCCCTCCCAGGGCAACTATTTCGAGCAGTACTTC,CASSPSQGNYFEQYF
TRBJ2-3,TRBV7-9,.,many,12,TGTGCCAGCAGCTTAGCCCCAGATACGCAGTATTTT,CASSLAPDTQYF
TRBJ2-1,TRBV10-3,.,.,15,TGTGCCATCAGTGTCGGAGACACACTACAGAATGAGCAGTTCTTC,CAISVGDTLQNEQFF
TRBJ2-7,TRBV6-1,.,.,13,TGTGCCAGCAGTGCCGGGGCCCGCTACGAGCAGTACTTC,CASSAGARYEQYF
TRBJ1-5,TRBV20-1,.,.,16,TGCAGTGCTAGAGACCCAACGAGGAGCAGCAATCAGCCCCAGCATTTT,CSARDPTRSSNQPQHF
TRBJ2-2,TRBV27,.,few,16,TGTGCCAGCGCTTTTGTGGGGGGAGTCAGCACCGGGGAGCTGTTTTTT,CASAFVGGVSTGELFF
TRBJ1-5,TRBV15,.,.,19,TGTGCCACCAGCAGAGATCTGGTACTGTTACAGGATGGCAATCAGCCCCAGCATTTT,CATSRDLVLLQDGNQPQHF
TRBJ2-7,TRBV27,TRBD1,.,14,TGTGCCAGCAGAACATACCGGACAGGGGACGAGCAGTACTTC,CASRTYRTGDEQYF
TRBJ1-1,TRBV5-1,TRBD1,few,16,TGCGCCAGCAGCGTAGACAGGGGCCTCGAGGGCACTGAAGCTTTCTTT,CASSVDRGLEGTEAFF